The TCR beta chain described here comes from a study of T cell responses to AZD1222 COVID-19 vaccine. Broader study findings: Donors were mostly white British, more females; clonal diversity possibly underestimated.

Clones were sequenced by immunoSEQ multiplex PCR, and TCRdb holds only the in-frame ones, with some missing. The repertoire consists of some 140,000 clones, with roughly 87% occurring once and the leading ten covering more than 5.5%. As concerns this clone: Antigen specificity is unknown.

V shed 6 bases and J shed 4 bases, with 10 bases lying between them. There are 13 residues in the CDR3. The material sequenced was peripheral blood, taken 28 days after the second AZD1222 dose. The chain is built from TRBV12-3 or TRBV12-4 and TRBJ1-3; D gene unclear. The sequence derives from an adult who received the AZD1222 COVID-19 vaccine. CDR3 bases: TGTGCCAGCAGCCCGACGGGGGGAAACACCATATATTTT. As protein: CASSPTGGNTIYF.